These 17 T cell receptor beta chains share one sample of origin, sequenced in a study of vaccination effects on CD4 cells after COVID-19 (dated by TCRdb to between 2021 and 2024). After around ten days of culture, CD4+ T cells were isolated with the EasySep CD4+ T cell isolation kit. The library was obtained by the immunoSEQ multiplex PCR assay. Drawn from immuneACCESS, this table holds only the in-frame rearrangements with V and J called that TCRdb kept. Clones are partly lost; checked studies trace under half to an unresolved V gene and leave the rest unexplained. For this sample there are 40,000 to 55,000 clones; around four fifths appear just once. Around 8.9% of the sample is taken by the ten largest. Their recognized antigens are unknown. The sample in question was CD4+ T cells from PBMCs cultured without peptide, obtained before COVID-19 vaccination. The receptors derive from a human donor who had a prior SARS-CoV-2 infection.

This clone has just one count. The gene calls are TRBV28 and TRBJ2-2, with D possibly called TRBD1 or TRBD2 (5 bases each). The CDR3 spans 15 residues. V lost 1 base and J lost 1, with 7 bases in between. Germline V gene lookup returns CDR1 MDHEN and CDR2 SYDVKM. The chain's CDR3 is CASSLFGGNTGELFF. Here the CDR3 DNA reads TGTGCCAGCAGTTTATTTGGGGGGAACACCGGGGAGCTGTTTTTT.

The chain carries TRBV30 and TRBJ2-2; TRBD2 might be the D (7 bases). The CDR3 runs to 14 residues. V was pared by 8 bases and J by 2 bases, with 15 bases between. Per the germline V gene, CDR1 is GTSNPN and CDR2 is SVGIG (reference sequence). Here the CDR3 DNA reads TGTGCCGGGGGGGGCAGGTTAAACACCGGGGAGCTGTTTTTT. It is translated as CAGGGRLNTGELFF.

The chain carries TRBV3-1 (or the pseudogene TRBV3-2) and TRBJ1-2; the D gene is possibly TRBD1 (6 bases). CDR3 size: 16 residues. Germline V lookup: CDR1 LGHDT, CDR2 YNNKEL (reference sequence). V was trimmed by 0 bases and J by 2 bases, leaving 13 bases between them. The CDR3 sequence is CASSQEAGAENYGYTF. CDR3 nucleotide sequence: TGTGCCAGCAGCCAAGAAGCGGGGGCCGAGAACTATGGCTACACCTTC.

The chain recombines TRBV10-3 with TRBJ2-5; possibly TRBD1 for D (6 bases). The V end was cut by 2 bases, the J end by 4 bases, with 17 bases between. The CDR3 loop spans 16 amino acids. Germline loops: CDR1 ENHRY, CDR2 SYGVKD. CDR3: CAISETNPGAGETQYF. The CDR3 bases are TGTGCCATCAGTGAGACGAATCCAGGGGCGGGAGAGACCCAGTACTTC.

The chain combines TRBV19 with TRBJ2-2, with D perhaps TRBD1 or TRBD2 (5 bases each). The germline V gene encodes CDR1 LNHDA and CDR2 SQIVND (reference sequence). V gave up 7 bases and J gave up 1 base, with 13 bases separating them. The length of the CDR3 is 15 residues. The CDR3 nucleotides are TGTGCCAGTAACGTTTGGGACCGGAACACCGGGGAGCTGTTTTTT. It yields the protein CASNVWDRNTGELFF.

The V and J genes are TRBV5-1 and TRBJ1-6; D is possibly TRBD1 (5 bases). The CDR3 contains 13 residues. Germline V gene data show CDR1 as SGHRS and CDR2 as YFSETQ. Trimming removed 1 base from V and 8 bases from J, with 7 bases in between. This CDR3 is CASSLQGDSPLHF. As DNA, the CDR3 is TGCGCCAGCAGCTTGCAAGGGGATTCACCCCTCCACTTT.

This chain links TRBV20-1 with TRBJ2-3; 11 bases align to TRBD2. The ends lost 3 bases at V and 2 bases at J; junction bases unmatched: 13. The CDR3 sequence is 18 residues long. The germline CDR1 and CDR2 sequences are DFQATT and SNEGSKA (reference sequence). The CDR3, as DNA: TGCAGTGCTAGTCCACTAGCGGGAGTGGGTGGGCTCACAGATACGCAGTATTTT. This codes for CSASPLAGVGGLTDTQYF.

The V gene is TRBV6-2 or TRBV6-3, the J gene TRBJ1-5, with a weak D call TRBD1 (5 bases). Deletions cut 2 bases from V and 7 bases from J, with 15 bases between. The V gene's germline CDR1 is MNHEY and CDR2 SVGEGT. The CDR3 runs 15 residues. CDR3 in DNA: TGTGCCAGCAGTTACGGGGCAGGGTGGTGGCAGCCCCAGCATTTT. It encodes CASSYGAGWWQPQHF.

The rearrangement joins TRBV2 to TRBJ1-6; TRBD1 aligns across 12 bases. The CDR3 totals 16 residues. Germline values: CDR1 SNHLY, CDR2 FYNNEI. V lost 4 bases, J lost 8 bases, and 6 bases stayed unmatched. CDR3 coding DNA: TGTGCCAGCAGTGGAGGGACAGGGGGCGGTTATTCACCCCTCCACTTT. Its translation: CASSGGTGGGYSPLHF.

This clone was observed a handful of times. The rearrangement links TRBV9 to TRBJ1-3; the D is unclear. The germline V gene has CDR1 SGDLS and CDR2 YYNGEE. V shed 0 bases and J shed 0 bases, with 13 bases lying between them. This CDR3 region has 17 residues. The CDR3 DNA reads TGTGCCAGCAGCGTAGGCAACAGAGGCAGCTCTGGAAACACCATATATTTT. Translated: CASSVGNRGSSGNTIYF.

The V gene is TRBV30, the J gene TRBJ2-3; D possibly corresponds to TRBD2 (6 bases). Trimming stripped 0 bases from V and 6 bases from J, with 13 bases between. The CDR3 totals 14 residues. Looked up from germline, CDR1 is GTSNPN and CDR2 is SVGIG (reference sequence). The CDR3 bases are TGTGCCTGGAGTGTCGGCGGGAACGGGGATACGCAGTATTTT. Its protein product is CAWSVGGNGDTQYF.

V usage is TRBV4-2 and J usage is TRBJ1-2, with D unclear. The germline gives CDR1 LGHNA, CDR2 YNFKEQ. CDR3 length equals 16 residues. Trimming removed 3 bases from V and 4 bases from J, with 18 bases in between. The CDR3 region is CASSQSGTLFSYGYTF. The CDR3 DNA reads TGTGCCAGCAGCCAGTCGGGAACTCTTTTTAGCTATGGCTACACCTTC.

The rearrangement uses TRBV7-2 and TRBJ1-4; possible D gene TRBD1, 6 bases. Trimming removed 5 bases at V and 6 bases at J, with 16 bases between. This CDR3 has 15 amino acids. The germline CDR1 and CDR2 sequences are SGHTA and FQGNSA. The CDR3 DNA sequence: TGTGCCAGCAGCGACCGGGACATTGCGGATGAAAAACTGTTTTTT. It encodes CASSDRDIADEKLFF.

The genes are TRBV5-1 and TRBJ1-1; maybe TRBD1 (6 bases). V was shortened by 9 bases and J by 1 base, with 19 bases between the two germline ends. The CDR3 consists of 15 residues. Germline V gene lookup returns CDR1 SGHRS and CDR2 YFSETQ. As DNA, the CDR3 is TGCGCCACCAAGCCGGACGTGGGACAGAACACTGAAGCTTTCTTT. This sequence encodes CATKPDVGQNTEAFF.

The chain recombines TRBV11-3 with TRBJ2-1; a possible D gene is TRBD2 (5 bases). Germline loops: CDR1 SGHNT, CDR2 YENEEA. Deletions cut 1 base from V and 8 bases from J, with 12 bases between. The CDR3 is made up of 14 amino acids. The CDR3 bases are TGTGCCAGCAGCTTAGGGAGCGAGGGTCATGAGCAGTTCTTC. The encoded protein is CASSLGSEGHEQFF. The full variable domain, rest sourced from reference TRBV11-3 and TRBJ2-1, is EAGVVQSPRYKIIEKKQPVAFWCNPISGHNTLYWYLQNLGQGPELLIRYENEEAVDDSQLPKDRFSAERLKGVDSTLKIQPAELGDSAVYLCASSLGSEGHEQFFGPGTRLTVL.

J is TRBJ1-2 and V is TRBV20-1; D unclear. V was shortened by 3 bases and J by 7 bases, with 15 bases between the two germline ends. CDR3 size: 13 residues. Germline V gene sequence: CDR1 DFQATT, CDR2 SNEGSKA (reference sequence). DNA for the CDR3: TGCAGTGCTAGTGATCCGGGAGGTCGTGGCTACACCTTC. Translation gives CSASDPGGRGYTF.

V and J are TRBV4-3 and TRBJ2-2; D unclear. CDR3 size: 18 residues. Trimming cost V 1 base and J 3 bases, with 18 bases left between them. Germline CDR1 and CDR2: LGHNA and YSLEER. The CDR3 DNA reads TGCGCCAGCAGCCAAGTCGTAAGTCGAGACACCTACACCGGGGAGCTGTTTTTT. This sequence encodes CASSQVVSRDTYTGELFF.